This T cell receptor beta chain was recorded in a study of siplizumab effects on memory and regulatory T cells. Libraries were prepared by immunoSEQ multiplex PCR; TCRdb keeps only in-frame clonotypes and omits some of them. In the table there are roughly 56,000 clones, around 98% of which are singletons. The CDR3 loop spans 14 amino acids. Germline V lookup: CDR1 SEHNR, CDR2 FQNEAQ (reference sequence). The ends lost 1 base at V and 5 bases at J; junction bases unmatched: 4. The receptor's source is a human donor in good health. Input material: naive CD8+ T cells sorted from blood. The chain employs TRBV7-9 and TRBJ2-5; 7 nucleotides match TRBD1. The CDR3 spells CASSLVQGEETQYF. CDR3 nucleotides: TGTGCCAGCAGCTTAGTCCAGGGGGAGGAGACCCAGTACTTC. The full variable domain, its missing parts supplied by reference TRBV7-9 and TRBJ2-5, is DTGVSQNPRHKITKRGQNVTFRCDPISEHNRLYWYRQTLGQGPEFLTYFQNEAQLEKSRLLSDRFSAERPKGSFSTLEIQRTEQGDSAMYLCASSLVQGEETQYFGPGTRLLVL.